A selection of T cell receptor beta chains follows, all from one sample in a study of blood T cell repertoires in COVID-19. Sequencing used immunoSEQ multiplex PCR; TCRdb keeps in-frame clones, though not all of them. The top ten clones hold 6% to 8% of a sample with around 370,000 clones, 88% of them seen once. Sequencing was performed on peripheral blood. These receptors originate from a woman in her sixties or seventies with COVID-19, enrolled during active disease. CDR3s leave out the opening cysteine and the closing phenylalanine or tryptophan. Fields, in order: J gene, D gene, clone size, V gene, CDR3 protein. The D gene is left open where the match is weak. Expanded clones are given a class, and other clones once, few, many or no size at all.

j_call: TRBJ2-7; d_call: -; clone_size: once; v_call: TRBV3-1/TRBV3-2; cdr3_aa: ASSQAGEQY
j_call: TRBJ1-2; d_call: -; clone_size: few; v_call: TRBV20-1; cdr3_aa: SATAIHGYT
j_call: TRBJ2-7; d_call: -; clone_size: -; v_call: TRBV27; cdr3_aa: ASSHGQPYEQY
j_call: TRBJ2-7; d_call: -; clone_size: -; v_call: TRBV7-2; cdr3_aa: ASSPQGGASLYEQY
j_call: TRBJ2-7; d_call: -; clone_size: -; v_call: TRBV3-1/TRBV3-2; cdr3_aa: ASSQDRLASYEQY
j_call: TRBJ2-2; d_call: TRBD1; clone_size: -; v_call: TRBV5-1; cdr3_aa: ASSSGQGDTGELF
j_call: TRBJ2-7; d_call: -; clone_size: once; v_call: TRBV7-2; cdr3_aa: ASSLRESGGSYEQY
j_call: TRBJ1-4; d_call: -; clone_size: -; v_call: TRBV5-1; cdr3_aa: ASSLVGASGEKLF
j_call: TRBJ1-4; d_call: TRBD1; clone_size: -; v_call: TRBV10-3; cdr3_aa: AISASLGGTGKEKLF
j_call: TRBJ2-2; d_call: TRBD1; clone_size: -; v_call: TRBV4-1; cdr3_aa: ASSKGTGSGGELF
j_call: TRBJ1-1; d_call: TRBD1; clone_size: few; v_call: TRBV4-2; cdr3_aa: ASNMDRMNTEAF
j_call: TRBJ1-6; d_call: -; clone_size: -; v_call: TRBV6-5; cdr3_aa: ASSPTGGSKSPLH
j_call: TRBJ2-1; d_call: -; clone_size: -; v_call: TRBV24-1; cdr3_aa: ATSDFSGYNEQF
j_call: TRBJ2-5; d_call: TRBD1; clone_size: -; v_call: TRBV29-1; cdr3_aa: SVEPNRGLETQY
j_call: TRBJ1-1; d_call: -; clone_size: -; v_call: TRBV18; cdr3_aa: ASSPGAGRDTEAF
j_call: TRBJ2-1; d_call: TRBD2; clone_size: -; v_call: TRBV30; cdr3_aa: AWRRGGSYNEQF
j_call: TRBJ1-2; d_call: -; clone_size: -; v_call: TRBV28; cdr3_aa: ASSSSARGGYT
j_call: TRBJ2-3; d_call: TRBD1; clone_size: -; v_call: TRBV10-3; cdr3_aa: AISSQGLTDTQY
j_call: TRBJ2-7; d_call: TRBD2; clone_size: once; v_call: TRBV30; cdr3_aa: ASSGTSGFTYEQY
j_call: TRBJ2-6; d_call: -; clone_size: -; v_call: TRBV29-1; cdr3_aa: SVLLSLANVLT
j_call: TRBJ2-1; d_call: TRBD1; clone_size: -; v_call: TRBV6-6; cdr3_aa: ASSYLGTGVDNEQF
j_call: TRBJ1-1; d_call: -; clone_size: -; v_call: TRBV2; cdr3_aa: ASSRFLYTEAF
j_call: TRBJ2-1; d_call: TRBD2; clone_size: -; v_call: TRBV5-1; cdr3_aa: ASSLVSGSYNEQF
j_call: TRBJ1-6; d_call: TRBD1; clone_size: -; v_call: TRBV3-1/TRBV3-2; cdr3_aa: ASSQPLTGQGSPLH
j_call: TRBJ1-1; d_call: -; clone_size: -; v_call: TRBV5-1; cdr3_aa: ASSPLEGNTEAF
j_call: TRBJ1-4; d_call: -; clone_size: -; v_call: TRBV27; cdr3_aa: ASSLGEKLF
j_call: TRBJ1-2; d_call: -; clone_size: -; v_call: TRBV1; cdr3_aa: TSSSPKGQASNYGYT
j_call: TRBJ2-7; d_call: -; clone_size: -; v_call: TRBV5-1; cdr3_aa: ASSINGYTNEQY
j_call: TRBJ1-2; d_call: -; clone_size: -; v_call: TRBV28; cdr3_aa: ASSPPGPKST
j_call: TRBJ1-3; d_call: -; clone_size: -; v_call: TRBV6-6; cdr3_aa: ASAFRGDSGNTIY